This T cell receptor (beta chain) stems from a study of blood T cell repertoires in COVID-19 (dated by TCRdb to about 2020). With respect to the entire study: The collaborator samples originated in the United States, Italy and Spain and spanned the acute and convalescent phases of COVID-19. The samples were drawn from the first 160 participants of the ongoing ImmuneRACE study and from some 1,300 subjects provided by 6 global collaborators. Sample metadata almost always included a de-identified subject ID, COVID-19 status, age in years and sex. The repertoires were made available in a free public database intended to serve as a resource for research on the immune response to SARS-CoV-2. The prospective study material was composed of cDNA or gDNA derived from T cells, B-cell-depleted T cells, or PBMCs. HLA class I and class II types, where available, came from metadata supplied by the sample provider rather than from assay-based typing. Subjects who had been exposed to COVID-19, were actively infected with it, or had recovered from it provided the deeply sampled blood TCRbeta repertoires that made up the dataset.

Collaborating institutions collected whole blood in K2EDTA tubes following their own protocols. For TCRbeta analysis, collaborator samples were shipped as frozen whole blood, as isolated PBMCs, or as DNA extracted from either sample type. The germline V gene provides CDR1 LGHNA and CDR2 YNFKEQ. Spanning cysteine to phenylalanine, the CDR3 consists of 18 amino acids. The only DNA kept is the CDR3, 54 bases in frame from the first base. Ends trimmed: V by 0 bases, J by 1 base; bases unmatched to a gene: 8. In regard to this clone: Its antigen target is currently unknown. The record has no base qualities; no much larger clone is one base away.

TCRbeta CDR3 regions were amplified from genomic DNA using the immunoSEQ Assay, a bias-controlled multiplex PCR. As for the original processing: Within the assay, amplification of reference gene primers was used to estimate how many nucleated cells each sample contained. To quantify the absolute abundance of each unique TCRbeta CDR3 rearrangement, sequence reads were collapsed and filtered. For each sample, productive Simpson clonality was calculated by taking the square root of Simpson's diversity index across productive rearrangements. In its TCRdb copy, this immuneACCESS table keeps in-frame sequences only and misses some clones. Where compared with another copy, unresolved V genes explain less than half of these, and the others have no known cause. V, J and clone size are those of that table, while D and trimming were read from the DNA. This sample lists under 350,000 clones; 85% to 90% were detected once. Roughly 1.3% of the sample belongs to the ten largest clones.

Overall results and qualifications from the work: The amount of clinical and demographic metadata varied by source and participant and was provided uncurated.

The receptor was derived from a man in his 70s with acute or convalescent COVID-19. The chain is made from TRBV4-2 and TRBJ2-3; 9 central bases correspond to TRBD2. The sequencing input was peripheral blood. The CDR3 amino acid sequence is: CASSQEGGTSSRTDTQYF. The DNA sequence reads TGTGCCAGCAGCCAAGAAGGAGGGACTAGCTCCCGCACAGATACGCAGTATTTT.